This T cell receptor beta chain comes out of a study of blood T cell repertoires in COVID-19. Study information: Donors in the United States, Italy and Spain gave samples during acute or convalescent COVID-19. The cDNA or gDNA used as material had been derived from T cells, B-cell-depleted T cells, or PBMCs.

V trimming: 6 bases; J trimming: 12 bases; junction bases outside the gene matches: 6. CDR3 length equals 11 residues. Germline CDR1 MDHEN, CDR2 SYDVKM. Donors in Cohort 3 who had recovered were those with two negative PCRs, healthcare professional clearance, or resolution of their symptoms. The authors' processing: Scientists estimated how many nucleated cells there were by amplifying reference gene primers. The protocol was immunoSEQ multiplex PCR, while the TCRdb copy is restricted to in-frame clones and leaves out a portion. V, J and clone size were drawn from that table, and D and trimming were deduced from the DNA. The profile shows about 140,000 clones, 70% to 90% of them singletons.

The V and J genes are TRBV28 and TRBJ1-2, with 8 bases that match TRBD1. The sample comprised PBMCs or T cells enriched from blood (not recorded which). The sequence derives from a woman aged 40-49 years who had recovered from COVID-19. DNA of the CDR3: TGTGCCAGCAGCCACACAGGGGGGGACACCTTC. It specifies CASSHTGGDTF.